What follows describes a single T cell receptor (beta chain). Trimming cost V 2 bases and J 3 bases; bases outside gene matches: 9. The CDR3 is 17 amino acids. Per germline, CDR1 SGHRS and CDR2 YFSETQ. The data belong to a study of control samples from healthy donors and cancer patients. Sequencing was performed with immunoSEQ multiplex PCR; in TCRdb, only in-frame clones are kept and a portion is missing. The sample lists some 120,000 clones; roughly 94% were seen once. The rearrangement uses TRBV5-1 and TRBJ2-1, with 9 bases fitting TRBD1. Sequences were obtained from blood. The clonotype comes from a man aged 30 to 39 in good health. The DNA of the CDR3 is TGCGCCAGCAGCTTAGGTACCGGGACAGGGATCTACAATGAGCAGTTCTTC. It yields the protein CASSLGTGTGIYNEQFF. The full variable domain, rest sourced from reference TRBV5-1 and TRBJ2-1, is KAGVTQTPRYLIKTRGQQVTLSCSPISGHRSVSWYQQTPGQGLQFLFEYFSETQRNKGNFPGRFSGRQFSNSRSEMNVSTLELGDSALYLCASSLGTGTGIYNEQFFGPGTRLTVL.